This T cell receptor beta chain was recorded in a study of CD8 T cells in Susac syndrome. The CDR3 length is 19 residues. Germline V lookup: CDR1 LGHDT, CDR2 YNNKEL (reference sequence). J gave up 3 bases and V 3 bases, and 19 bases lay outside the gene matches. The RNA, about 0.5 to 1 ug, was put through reverse transcription using random hexamers. TCRdb re-analysed the immunoSEQ multiplex PCR reads in MiXCR, keeping a single row per CDR3 protein. This sample has approximately 210,000 distinct CDR3 sequences, with 94% found just once. V gene TRBV3-1 combines with J gene TRBJ1-2; 7 positions agree with TRBD1. The specimen was CD4+ T cells from PBMCs. This clonotype was sampled from a human donor with Susac syndrome. The CDR3 protein is CASSQKTGRFPSLYYGYTF. The CDR3 DNA sequence: TGTGCCAGCAGCCAGAAGACAGGGCGTTTCCCCTCCCTTTACTATGGCTACACCTTC.